This T cell receptor (beta chain) is from a study of blood T cell repertoires in COVID-19. Study context: The origin of the acute and convalescent COVID-19 samples was the United States, Italy and Spain.

This clone was recorded a few times. Between the trimmed V and J ends, which lost 9 bases and 7 bases, there was a span of 19 bases. This CDR3 spans 15 amino acids. Per germline, CDR1 KGHSH and CDR2 LQKENI. Original handling: Researchers report that nucleated cell counts were estimated from reference gene primer amplification. The method was immunoSEQ multiplex PCR; TCRdb's version includes in-frame clones alone and lacks a portion of them. The DNA was the basis for D and trimming; V, J and clone size are from that table. In the table there are under 300,000 clones, roughly 86% of which are singletons.

The TCR was taken from a woman aged 70-85 years with active or convalescent COVID-19. The sequencing input was peripheral blood. The V call is TRBV18, the J call TRBJ1-6; TRBD1 is a possible D gene (6 bases). CDR3 coding DNA: TGTGCCAGTTCTTTTCTACAGGGAGAGAATTCACCCCTCCACTTT. Translated, it gives CASSFLQGENSPLHF.